This TCR beta chain was captured by sequencing in a study of CD8 T cells in ankylosing spondylitis (dated by TCRdb to the late 2010s). Regarding the research as a whole: The study set out to find disease-linked TCR variants by profiling T cell receptor beta repertoires in ankylosing spondylitis patients and healthy donors. Peripheral blood was sampled, and synovial fluid was also collected from ankylosing spondylitis patients. The full study cohort was made up of under 30 ankylosing spondylitis patients and 108 healthy donors. On the study overall, not on this receptor specifically: In peripheral blood, the disease-linked clones were found at relatively low frequencies and had a CD8+ phenotype. Some of the motif variants had been reported before in the synovial fluid and blood of reactive arthritis patients, a finding that suggests common disease-initiation mechanisms. Significant enrichment of the disease-linked clones was reported in matched synovial fluid samples from ankylosing spondylitis patients. A TCR beta motif of several highly homologous amino acid variants appeared characteristic of blood from ankylosing spondylitis patients.

Many counts were recorded for this clonotype. Its cognate antigen has yet to be identified. No base quality information exists; no much larger clone differs at one position. The instrument given in TCRdb is Illumina HiSeq 2500. Quantitative 5'-RACE with molecular barcodes was the method used to prepare the TCR beta libraries. The original pipeline was this. A new computational method, built on a probabilistic model of VDJ rearrangement, was used to identify disease-linked TCR variants. TCRdb redid the processing of the public reads, applying fastp at Q25 and MiXCR, and retained in-frame beta chains. Rows with one shared CDR3 protein collapse into an entry with the most common genes and DNA. These V and J calls are TCRdb output, not the study's own analysis. The sample profile shows some 840,000 distinct CDR3 sequences; 12% of them were found once. The top ten hold about 0.49% of the sample. Sample: blood, either unsorted or a sorted T cell fraction (not recorded which). This TCR was recovered from a male donor with ankylosing spondylitis.

The CDR3 loop reads CASSLPRADGYTF. The nucleotide sequence is TGTGCCAGCAGTTTACCCAGGGCGGATGGCTACACCTTC. The V and J segments used are TRBV28 and TRBJ1-2, and the D gene may be TRBD1, 5 bases matching. Between the V and J ends, shortened by 2 bases and 6 bases respectively, the junction contains 10 bases. The CDR3, cysteine through phenylalanine, is 13 amino acids long. This entry keeps only the CDR3 DNA: 39 bases, framed from base 1. CDR1 and CDR2 (MDHEN, SYDVKM) derive from the germline V gene.